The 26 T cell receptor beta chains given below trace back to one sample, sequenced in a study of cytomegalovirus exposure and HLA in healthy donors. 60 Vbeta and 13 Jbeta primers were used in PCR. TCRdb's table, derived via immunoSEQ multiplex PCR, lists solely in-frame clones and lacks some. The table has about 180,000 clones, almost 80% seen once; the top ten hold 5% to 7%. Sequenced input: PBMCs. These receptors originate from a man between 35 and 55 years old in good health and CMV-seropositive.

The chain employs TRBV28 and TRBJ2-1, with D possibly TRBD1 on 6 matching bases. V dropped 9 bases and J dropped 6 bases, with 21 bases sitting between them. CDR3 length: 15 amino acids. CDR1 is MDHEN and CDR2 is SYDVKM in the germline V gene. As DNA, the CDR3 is TGTGCCAGTTTGAGTGGGGCAGGGGCACGCAATGAGCAGTTCTTC. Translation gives CASLSGAGARNEQFF.

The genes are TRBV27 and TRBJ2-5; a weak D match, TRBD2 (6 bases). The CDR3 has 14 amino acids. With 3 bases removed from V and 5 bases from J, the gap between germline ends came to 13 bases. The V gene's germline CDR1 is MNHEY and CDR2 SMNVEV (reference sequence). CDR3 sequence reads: CASSFSGGWETQYF. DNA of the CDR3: TGTGCCAGCAGTTTTTCCGGAGGGTGGGAGACCCAGTACTTC.

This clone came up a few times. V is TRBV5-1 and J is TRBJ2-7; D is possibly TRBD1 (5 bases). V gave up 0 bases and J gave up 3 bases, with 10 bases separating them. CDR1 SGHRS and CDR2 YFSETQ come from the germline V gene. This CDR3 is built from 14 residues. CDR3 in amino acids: CASSLATDLYEQYF. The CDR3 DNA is TGCGCCAGCAGCTTGGCGACAGATCTCTACGAGCAGTACTTC.

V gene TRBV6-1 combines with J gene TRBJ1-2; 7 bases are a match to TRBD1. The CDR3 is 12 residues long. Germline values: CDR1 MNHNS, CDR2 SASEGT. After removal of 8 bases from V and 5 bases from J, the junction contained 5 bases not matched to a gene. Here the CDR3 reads CASATGVYGYTF. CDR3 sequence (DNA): TGTGCCAGCGCAACAGGGGTTTATGGCTACACCTTC.

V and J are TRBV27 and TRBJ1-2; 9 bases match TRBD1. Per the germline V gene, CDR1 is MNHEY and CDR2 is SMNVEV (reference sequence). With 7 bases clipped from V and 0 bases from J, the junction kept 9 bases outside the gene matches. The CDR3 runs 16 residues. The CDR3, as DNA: TGTGCCAGCACCTTTAAGGGACAGGGCGCTAACTATGGCTACACCTTC. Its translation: CASTFKGQGANYGYTF.

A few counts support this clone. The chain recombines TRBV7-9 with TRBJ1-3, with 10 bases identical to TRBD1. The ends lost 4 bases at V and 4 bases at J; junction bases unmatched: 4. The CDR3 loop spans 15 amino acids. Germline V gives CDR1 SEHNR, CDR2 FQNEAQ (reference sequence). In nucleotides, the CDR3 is TGTGCCAGCAGCTCGACAGGGGGCCGAGGAAACACCATATATTTT. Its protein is CASSSTGGRGNTIYF.

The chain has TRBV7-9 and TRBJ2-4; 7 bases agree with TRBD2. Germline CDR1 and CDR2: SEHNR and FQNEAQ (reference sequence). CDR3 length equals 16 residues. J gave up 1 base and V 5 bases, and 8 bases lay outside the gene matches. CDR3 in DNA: TGTGCCAGCAGCCCCCAGGCGCGGGGGGCCAAAAACATTCAGTACTTC. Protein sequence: CASSPQARGAKNIQYF. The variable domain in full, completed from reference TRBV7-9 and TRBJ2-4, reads DTGVSQNPRHKITKRGQNVTFRCDPISEHNRLYWYRQTLGQGPEFLTYFQNEAQLEKSRLLSDRFSAERPKGSFSTLEIQRTEQGDSAMYLCASSPQARGAKNIQYFGAGTRLSVL.

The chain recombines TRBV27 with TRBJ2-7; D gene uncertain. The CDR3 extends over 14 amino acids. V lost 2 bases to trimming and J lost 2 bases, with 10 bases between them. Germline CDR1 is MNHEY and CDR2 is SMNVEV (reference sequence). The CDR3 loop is CASSLNQRPYEQYF. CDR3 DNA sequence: TGTGCCAGCAGTTTAAATCAGAGGCCCTACGAGCAGTACTTC.

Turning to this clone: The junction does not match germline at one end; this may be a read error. This chain's CDR3 is CASSANLASSFNEQFF. CDR3 sequence (DNA): TGTGCCAGCAGCGCAAATCTAGCGTCGTCCTTCAATGAGCAGTTCTTC. The chain recombines TRBV9 with TRBJ2-1; D perhaps matches TRBD2 (6 bases). CDR3 length: 16 amino acids. Germline V gives CDR1 SGDLS, CDR2 YYNGEE. Looking up the rest from reference TRBV9 and TRBJ2-1 gives the full variable domain: DSGVTQTPKHLITATGQRVTLRCSPRSGDLSVYWYQQSLDQGLQFLIQYYNGEERAKGNILERFSAQQFPDLHSELNLSSLELGDSALYFCASSANLASSFNEQFFGPGTRLTVL.

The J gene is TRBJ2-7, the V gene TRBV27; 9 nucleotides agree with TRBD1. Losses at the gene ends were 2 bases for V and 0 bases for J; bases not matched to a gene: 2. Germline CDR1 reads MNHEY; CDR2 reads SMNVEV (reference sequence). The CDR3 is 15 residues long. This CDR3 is CASSLVGQGSYEQYF. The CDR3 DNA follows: TGTGCCAGCAGTTTAGTGGGACAGGGCTCCTACGAGCAGTACTTC.

The DNA for the CDR3 is TGTGCCAGCAGCCTTGGACACGAGCAGCCCCAGCATTTT. Protein: CASSLGHEQPQHF. This chain connects TRBV5-4 to TRBJ1-5; tentative D call: TRBD1 (5 bases). Per the germline V gene, CDR1 is SGHNT and CDR2 is YYREEE (reference sequence). This CDR3 has 13 amino acids. The V and J ends lost 4 bases and 7 bases respectively, with 12 bases between them.

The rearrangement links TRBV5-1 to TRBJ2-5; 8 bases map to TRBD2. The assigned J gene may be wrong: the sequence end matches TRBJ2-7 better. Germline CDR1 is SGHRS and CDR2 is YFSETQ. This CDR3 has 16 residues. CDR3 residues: CASSLLPVAGTYEQYF. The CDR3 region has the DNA TGCGCCAGCAGCTTGTTGCCTGTAGCGGGGACCTACGAGCAGTACTTC.

The DNA for the CDR3 is TGCGCCAGCAGCTTAGCGGGGGCCCCAGATACGCAGTATTTT. As protein: CASSLAGAPDTQYF. The J gene is TRBJ2-3, the V gene TRBV5-1; 8 bases match TRBD2. The CDR3 runs to 14 residues. J lost 4 bases, V lost 2 bases, and 3 bases had no gene match. Germline V gives CDR1 SGHRS, CDR2 YFSETQ.

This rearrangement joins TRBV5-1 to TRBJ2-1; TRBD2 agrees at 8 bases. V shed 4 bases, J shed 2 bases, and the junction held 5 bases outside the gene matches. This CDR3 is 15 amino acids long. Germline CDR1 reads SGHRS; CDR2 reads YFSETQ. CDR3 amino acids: CASSGGAGAYNEQFF. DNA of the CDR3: TGCGCCAGCAGCGGCGGAGCGGGAGCCTACAATGAGCAGTTCTTC.

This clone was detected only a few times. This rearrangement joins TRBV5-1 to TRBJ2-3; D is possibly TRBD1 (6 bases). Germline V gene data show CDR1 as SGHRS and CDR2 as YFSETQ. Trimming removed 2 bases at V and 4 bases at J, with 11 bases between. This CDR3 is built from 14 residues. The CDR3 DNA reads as TGCGCCAGCAGCTTTGGGGGCCTTGCAGATACGCAGTATTTT. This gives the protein CASSFGGLADTQYF.

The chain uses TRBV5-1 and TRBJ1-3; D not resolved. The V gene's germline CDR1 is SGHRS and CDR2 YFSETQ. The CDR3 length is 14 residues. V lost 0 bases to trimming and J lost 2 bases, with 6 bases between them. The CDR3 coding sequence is TGCGCCAGCAGCTTGGTGGGCGCTGGAAACACCATATATTTT. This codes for CASSLVGAGNTIYF.

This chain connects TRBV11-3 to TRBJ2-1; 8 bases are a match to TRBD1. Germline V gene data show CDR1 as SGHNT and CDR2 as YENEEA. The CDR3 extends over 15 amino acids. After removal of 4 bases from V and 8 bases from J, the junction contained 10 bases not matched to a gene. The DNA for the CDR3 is TGTGCCAGCAGCTATCGCAGGGGGCCACTCGATGAGCAGTTCTTC. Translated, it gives CASSYRRGPLDEQFF.

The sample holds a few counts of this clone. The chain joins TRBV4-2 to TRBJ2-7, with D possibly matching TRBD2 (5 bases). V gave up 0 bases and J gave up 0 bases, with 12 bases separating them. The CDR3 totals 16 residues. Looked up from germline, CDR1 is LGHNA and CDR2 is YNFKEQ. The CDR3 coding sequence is TGTGCCAGCAGCCAAGAACTGGAGCGGTTCTCCTACGAGCAGTACTTC. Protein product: CASSQELERFSYEQYF.

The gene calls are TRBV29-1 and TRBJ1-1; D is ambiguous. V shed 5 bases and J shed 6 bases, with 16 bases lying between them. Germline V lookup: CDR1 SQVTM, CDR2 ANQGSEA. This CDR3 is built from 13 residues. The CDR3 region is CSVRYQQISEAFF. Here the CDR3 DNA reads TGCAGCGTTCGGTACCAACAGATCTCTGAAGCTTTCTTT. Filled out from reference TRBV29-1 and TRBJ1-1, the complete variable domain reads SAVISQKPSRDICQRGTSLTIQCQVDSQVTMMFWYRQQPGQSLTLIATANQGSEATYESGFVIDKFPISRPNLTFSTLTVSNMSPEDSSIYLCSVRYQQISEAFFGQGTRLTVV.

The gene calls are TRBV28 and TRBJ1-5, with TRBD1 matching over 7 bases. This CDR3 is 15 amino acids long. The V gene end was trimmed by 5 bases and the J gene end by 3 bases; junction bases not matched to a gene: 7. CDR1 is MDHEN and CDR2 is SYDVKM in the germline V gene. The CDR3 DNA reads TGTGCCAGCAGTGGCCTGACAGGGCTCAATCAGCCCCAGCATTTT. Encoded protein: CASSGLTGLNQPQHF.

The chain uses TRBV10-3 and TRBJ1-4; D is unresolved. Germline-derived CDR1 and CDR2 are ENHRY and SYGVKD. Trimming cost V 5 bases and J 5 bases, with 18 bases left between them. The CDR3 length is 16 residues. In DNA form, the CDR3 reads TGTGCCATCAGTCCCGGGTCCCTATCACGCAATGAAAAACTGTTTTTT. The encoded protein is CAISPGSLSRNEKLFF.

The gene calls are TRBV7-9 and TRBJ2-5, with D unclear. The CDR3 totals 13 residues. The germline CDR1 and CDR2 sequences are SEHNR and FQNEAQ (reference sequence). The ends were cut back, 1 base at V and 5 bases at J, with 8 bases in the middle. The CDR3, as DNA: TGTGCCAGCAGCTTAGAAGAGTCGGAGACCCAGTACTTC. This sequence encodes CASSLEESETQYF.

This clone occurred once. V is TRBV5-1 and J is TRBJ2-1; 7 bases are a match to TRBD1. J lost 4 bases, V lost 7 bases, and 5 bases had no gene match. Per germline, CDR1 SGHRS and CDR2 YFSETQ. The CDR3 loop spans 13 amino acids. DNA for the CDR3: TGCGCCAGCGCCCGGGACAGTTACAATGAGCAGTTCTTC. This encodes CASARDSYNEQFF.

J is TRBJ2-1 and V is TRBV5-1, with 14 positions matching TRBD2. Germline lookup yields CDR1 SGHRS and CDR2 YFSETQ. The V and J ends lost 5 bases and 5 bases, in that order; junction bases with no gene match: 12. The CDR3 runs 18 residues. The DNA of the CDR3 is TGCGCCAGCAGGTGGACTAGCGGGAGGCACCCTAATAACAATGAGCAGTTCTTC. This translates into CASRWTSGRHPNNNEQFF.

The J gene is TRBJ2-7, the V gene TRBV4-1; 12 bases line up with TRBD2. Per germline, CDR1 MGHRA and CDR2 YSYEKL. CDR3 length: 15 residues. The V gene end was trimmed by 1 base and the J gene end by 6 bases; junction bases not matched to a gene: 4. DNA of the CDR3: TGCGCCAGCAGCCAAGGACTAGCGGGAGTTGGCGAGCAGTACTTC. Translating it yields CASSQGLAGVGEQYF.

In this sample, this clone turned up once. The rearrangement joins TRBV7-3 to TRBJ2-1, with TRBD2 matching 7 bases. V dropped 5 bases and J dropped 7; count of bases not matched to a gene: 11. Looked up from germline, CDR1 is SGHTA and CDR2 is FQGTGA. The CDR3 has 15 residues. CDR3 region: CASSPQGGSGNEQFF. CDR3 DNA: TGTGCCAGCAGCCCCCAAGGAGGTAGCGGGAATGAGCAGTTCTTC.